This passage covers 14 T cell receptor beta chains from one sample sequenced in a study of T cells in Graves' hyperthyroidism and ophthalmopathy. Template material for amplifying TCR beta CDR3 regions consisted of RNA transcripts. The HTBI primer set drove a first-round RT-PCR of the TCR CDR3. MiXCR, applied by TCRdb to the multiplex PCR reads, yields one record per CDR3 protein. This table holds 600,000 to 700,000 distinct CDR3 sequences, roughly 14% found once. What was sequenced was blood. These receptors were taken from a woman aged 40 to 50 with Graves' ophthalmopathy.

This clonotype occurred many times. The J gene is TRBJ2-5, the V gene TRBV15, with D possibly being TRBD1 or TRBD2 (5 bases each). This CDR3 region has 14 residues. V was pared by 3 bases and J by 3 bases, with 11 bases between. Germline CDR1 reads LNHNV; CDR2 reads YYDKDF (reference sequence). CDR3 sequence (DNA): TGTGCCACCAGCAGGGGACGGCAGGAAGAGACCCAGTACTTC. Its protein product is CATSRGRQEETQYF.

This clonotype has at least ten counts. The chain is built from TRBV5-1 and TRBJ2-7, with 7 bases that match TRBD2. Germline values: CDR1 SGHRS, CDR2 YFSETQ. This CDR3 contains 14 residues. V was clipped by 3 bases and J by 1 base; unmatched bases: 4. CDR3 bases: TGCGCCAGCAGCTCAGCGGGAAGATCCTACGAGCAGTACTTC. This sequence encodes CASSSAGRSYEQYF.

The rearrangement uses TRBV4-2 and TRBJ1-4; possibly TRBD1 for D (6 bases). The CDR3 is 15 residues long. CDR1 LGHNA and CDR2 YNFKEQ come from the germline V gene. V lost 3 bases, J lost 8 bases, and 16 bases lay in between. The CDR3 reads CASSQNPGQQEKLFF. CDR3 DNA: TGTGCCAGCAGCCAGAATCCGGGACAACAAGAAAAACTGTTTTTT.

This clonotype was counted at least ten times. V usage is TRBV7-2 and J usage is TRBJ2-7; 7 bases line up with TRBD1. The V and J ends lost 4 bases and 3 bases, in that order; junction bases with no gene match: 9. Germline CDR1 and CDR2: SGHTA and FQGNSA. The CDR3 spans 15 residues. This CDR3 is CASSSFPGQSYEQYF. The CDR3 nucleotides read TGTGCCAGCAGCTCATTCCCGGGACAGAGCTACGAGCAGTACTTC.

The sample holds a few counts of this clonotype. The chain joins TRBV2 to TRBJ2-7, with a tentative D call TRBD1 (6 bases). V dropped 9 bases and J dropped 3 bases, with 21 bases sitting between them. The CDR3 spans 15 residues. Per the germline V gene, CDR1 is SNHLY and CDR2 is FYNNEI. The CDR3: CASKSVPTGLYEQYF. The CDR3 nucleotides are TGTGCCAGTAAAAGTGTCCCGACAGGTCTCTACGAGCAGTACTTC.

This clonotype occurred many times. The chain uses TRBV27 and TRBJ1-2, with D unclear. Germline CDR1 and CDR2: MNHEY and SMNVEV (reference sequence). V gave up 5 bases and J gave up 7 bases, with 23 bases separating them. This CDR3 has 16 residues. Here the CDR3 reads CASSNLGPSGVGGYTF. DNA for the CDR3: TGTGCCAGCAGTAACCTTGGCCCCAGCGGGGTTGGTGGCTACACCTTC.

This clonotype was observed a handful of times. The CDR3 coding sequence is TGTGCCACCAGTGAAACGGGACAGGGCATTCCCGTGAGTGGTGAAGCTTTCTTT. It yields the protein CATSETGQGIPVSGEAFF. V is TRBV24-1 and J is TRBJ1-1; 9 bases are shared with TRBD1. The CDR3 sequence is 18 residues long. The ends lost 4 bases at V and 7 bases at J; junction bases unmatched: 18. CDR1 is KGHDR, CDR2 SFDVKD, per germline.

This clonotype was observed at least ten times. This rearrangement joins TRBV19 to TRBJ1-1; the D gene is possibly TRBD1 (6 bases). V gave up 4 bases and J gave up 1 base, with 13 bases separating them. The germline gives CDR1 LNHDA, CDR2 SQIVND (reference sequence). This CDR3 region has 15 residues. CDR3 sequence (DNA): TGTGCCAGTAGTACCATACAGGGAAGGAACACTGAAGCTTTCTTT. Its translation is CASSTIQGRNTEAFF.

A few counts support this clonotype. The rearrangement uses TRBV20-1 and TRBJ2-2, with D possibly TRBD2 on 6 matching bases. The V and J ends lost 0 bases and 5 bases respectively, with 16 bases between them. Germline V gene sequence: CDR1 DFQATT, CDR2 SNEGSKA (reference sequence). The CDR3 has 16 residues. The DNA for the CDR3 is TGCAGTGCTAGAGACCCGGGAACGGGAGTAACCGGGGAGCTGTTTTTT. Its protein is CSARDPGTGVTGELFF.

This clonotype has at least ten counts. This rearrangement joins TRBV13 to TRBJ1-5; D may be TRBD1 (5 bases). Germline V gene data show CDR1 as PRHDT and CDR2 as FYEKMQ (reference sequence). The CDR3 covers 13 residues. V lost 5 bases, J lost 3 bases, and 8 bases lay in between. CDR3 in DNA: TGTGCCAGCAGCCAGGGCTACAATCAGCCCCAGCATTTT. Amino acids: CASSQGYNQPQHF.

This clonotype was recorded at least ten times. The V call is TRBV13, the J call TRBJ2-7, with 12 bases lining up with TRBD2. The ends lost 5 bases at V and 1 base at J; junction bases unmatched: 6. Looked up from germline, CDR1 is PRHDT and CDR2 is FYEKMQ (reference sequence). This CDR3 region has 16 residues. The CDR3 DNA sequence: TGTGCCAGCAGCGAACGGACTAGCGGGAAGTCCTACGAGCAGTACTTC. Its protein product is CASSERTSGKSYEQYF.

The rearrangement joins TRBV30 to TRBJ1-3; the D is unclear. The CDR3 totals 14 residues. The V gene's germline CDR1 is GTSNPN and CDR2 SVGIG (reference sequence). The V gene lost 0 bases and the J gene lost 1 base, with 7 bases spanning the gap. In DNA form, the CDR3 reads TGTGCCTGGAGTGTACTAGATTCTGGAAACACCATATATTTT. This encodes CAWSVLDSGNTIYF. Variable domain in full (rest from reference TRBV30 and TRBJ1-3): SQTIHQWPATLVQPVGSPLSLECTVEGTSNPNLYWYRQAAGRGLQLLFYSVGIGQISSEVPQNLSASRPQDRQFILSSKKLLLSDSGFYLCAWSVLDSGNTIYFGEGSWLTVV.

This clonotype was picked up many times. The chain joins TRBV29-1 to TRBJ2-7; D possibly corresponds to TRBD1 (6 bases). Germline CDR1 SQVTM, CDR2 ANQGSEA. V dropped 4 bases and J dropped 2 bases, with 9 bases sitting between them. This CDR3 has 12 residues. CDR3 sequence (DNA): TGCAGCGTTGGGACAGTAGCCTACGAGCAGTACTTC. This encodes CSVGTVAYEQYF.

This clonotype has at least ten counts. The rearrangement joins TRBV28 to TRBJ2-5, with TRBD1 matching 11 bases. Trimming cost V 3 bases and J 4 bases; bases outside gene matches: 4. Looked up from germline, CDR1 is MDHEN and CDR2 is SYDVKM. CDR3 length equals 15 residues. The CDR3 region is CASSFWDRGSETQYF. The DNA of the CDR3 is TGTGCCAGCAGTTTTTGGGACAGGGGGTCAGAGACCCAGTACTTC.